This T cell receptor (beta chain) appears in the sequencing data of a study of blood T cell repertoires in COVID-19. On the study more broadly: From the United States, Italy and Spain came samples of acute and convalescent COVID-19.

The CDR3 covers 13 residues. Germline assignment: CDR1 MRHNA and CDR2 SNTAGT. The germline V and J ends were trimmed by 7 bases and 9 bases, with 16 bases remaining between them. In the study's own analysis: Reference gene primer amplification gave nucleated cell count estimates. Clones were read by immunoSEQ multiplex PCR, and TCRdb kept only the in-frame ones, dropping some. V, J and clone size were drawn from that table, and D and trimming were deduced from the DNA. The sample includes roughly 45,000 clones, around 85% of them seen just once. This receptor was obtained from an older woman with acute or convalescent COVID-19. Sample: peripheral blood. This sequence joins TRBV6-4 and TRBJ2-1; a weak D match, TRBD1 (6 bases). CDR3 nucleotide sequence: TGTGCCAGCAAGTCGCAGGGGAGTACTGAGCAGTTCTTC. Amino acid sequence: CASKSQGSTEQFF.